The T cell receptor beta chain under discussion was sequenced for a study of CD8+ T cells in alopecia areata. Across the study: Among treated patients, oral tofacitinib was administered at 5 to 10 mg twice daily. Dosing with tofacitinib proceeded for 6 to 18 months, followed by 6 months off drug.

Concerning this clone itself: Its specificity is not known.

Lesional scalp punch biopsies and peripheral blood came from alopecia areata patients. Regarding the study as a whole: Clonality in lesional scalp, especially alopecia totalis/universalis, exceeded that of normal scalp.

Germline CDR1 reads LNHNV; CDR2 reads YYDKDF (reference sequence). The CDR3 totals 15 residues. The V segment lost 5 bases and the J segment 4 bases; nucleotides outside the gene matches: 7. The sequencing template was cDNA reverse transcribed from extracted RNA. Produced via immunoSEQ multiplex PCR; TCRdb's table is partial and in-frame only. This sample has several thousand clones, with 65% to 70% found just once. The TCR was taken from a human donor with alopecia areata. This chain uses TRBV15 with TRBJ1-4; 7 bases are a match to TRBD1. Sequenced material: skin, taken at week 0. CDR3: CATSPTGVDNEKLFF. CDR3 sequence (DNA): TGTGCCACCAGCCCTACAGGGGTTGATAATGAAAAACTGTTTTTT.